These 20 T cell receptor beta chains were all obtained from the same sample, sequenced in a study of T cell repertoires in cytomegalovirus infection. MiXCR, applied by TCRdb to the reads, yields one record per CDR3 protein. Here the sample spans around 570,000 distinct CDR3 sequences, approximately 40% being singletons. The antigens of these receptors remain unknown. The sample here was cultured PBMCs, taken from culture after CMV antigen stimulation. The receptors stem from a human donor in good health (CMV status not recorded). Some clones in this sample may be carry-over from other donors' samples.

The rearrangement links TRBV11-2 to TRBJ1-2, with a weak D call TRBD1 (5 bases). The CDR3 length is 12 residues. V was pared by 5 bases and J by 13 bases, with 17 bases between. Germline V gives CDR1 SGHAT, CDR2 FQNNGV. CDR3 protein: CASSPIRGIGTF. In nucleotides, the CDR3 is TGTGCCAGCAGCCCTATTAGGGGTATCGGCACCTTC.

The V call is TRBV19, the J call TRBJ2-6; no definite D call. Trimming shortened V by 3 bases and J by 0 bases, and 6 bases separated the two germline ends. CDR3 length equals 15 residues. Per germline, CDR1 LNHDA and CDR2 SQIVND (reference sequence). DNA of the CDR3: TGTGCCAGTAGTATTCAGGTCTCTGGGGCCAACGTCCTGACTTTC. As protein: CASSIQVSGANVLTF.

The chain recombines TRBV7-2 with TRBJ2-5; 8 nucleotides align to TRBD1. The germline CDR1 and CDR2 sequences are SGHTA and FQGNSA. With 5 bases clipped from V and 5 bases from J, the junction kept 10 bases outside the gene matches. CDR3 length: 15 amino acids. The CDR3 DNA sequence: TGTGCCAGCAGCCAAGCCTCACAGGGGGGCGAGACCCAGTACTTC. Translation gives CASSQASQGGETQYF.

There are a few counts of this clonotype. The genes are TRBV12-3 or TRBV12-4 and TRBJ1-1; D is perhaps TRBD1 (6 bases). The CDR3 is 15 amino acids. Trimming took 10 bases from V and 2 from J, leaving 20 bases between them. The CDR3 spells CAIFRWTGANTEAFF. DNA of the CDR3: TGTGCCATTTTCCGCTGGACGGGGGCAAACACTGAAGCTTTCTTT.

The chain links TRBV6-2 or TRBV6-3 to TRBJ1-5, with D hard to call. V was pared by 0 bases and J by 0 bases, with 6 bases between. The length of the CDR3 is 15 residues. Germline V gene data show CDR1 as MNHEY and CDR2 as SVGEGT. CDR3 in amino acids: CASSYSAYSNQPQHF. In DNA form, the CDR3 reads TGTGCCAGCAGTTACTCTGCGTATAGCAATCAGCCCCAGCATTTT.

The V gene is TRBV7-2, the J gene TRBJ2-1; 10 bases are shared with TRBD2. The ends lost 6 bases at V and 7 bases at J; junction bases unmatched: 12. The germline V gene encodes CDR1 SGHTA and CDR2 FQGNSA. The CDR3 length is 16 residues. CDR3 residues: CASSPGLAEAQNEQFF. For the CDR3, the DNA is TGTGCCAGCAGTCCCGGACTAGCGGAGGCTCAGAATGAGCAGTTCTTC.

This clonotype has a handful of counts. J is TRBJ1-2 and V is TRBV4-3; D not certain. The germline V and J ends were trimmed by 0 bases and 1 base, with 18 bases remaining between them. This CDR3 contains 18 residues. Germline assignment: CDR1 LGHNA and CDR2 YSLEER. CDR3 in DNA: TGCGCCAGCAGCCAAGAGTGGGGTCTTCCTGCTGGTAACTATGGCTACACCTTC. Translated: CASSQEWGLPAGNYGYTF.

The chain has TRBV5-6 and TRBJ1-2, with D maybe TRBD1 (5 bases). CDR3 length: 16 amino acids. V gave up 2 bases and J gave up 0 bases, with 14 bases separating them. Germline CDR1 reads SGHDT; CDR2 reads YYEEEE. The CDR3 spells CASSLGALETNYGYTF. In nucleotides, the CDR3 is TGTGCCAGCAGCTTAGGGGCCTTAGAAACTAACTATGGCTACACCTTC. Combining the CDR3 with reference TRBV5-6 and TRBJ1-2 gives the whole variable domain DAGVTQSPTHLIKTRGQQVTLRCSPKSGHDTVSWYQQALGQGPQFIFQYYEEEERQRGNFPDRFSGHQFPNYSSELNVNALLLGDSALYLCASSLGALETNYGYTFGSGTRLTVV.

This clonotype was recorded a few times. This chain's CDR3 is CASSPEGRETQYF. The DNA for the CDR3 is TGTGCCAGCTCACCAGAGGGGCGAGAGACCCAGTACTTC. The chain recombines TRBV18 with TRBJ2-5, with D tentatively TRBD1 or TRBD2 (5 bases each). The germline CDR1 and CDR2 sequences are KGHSH and LQKENI. This CDR3 comprises 13 residues. V was trimmed by 2 bases and J by 4 bases, leaving 8 bases between them.

This sequence joins TRBV15 and TRBJ1-1; D remains ambiguous. The germline gives CDR1 LNHNV, CDR2 YYDKDF (reference sequence). Trimming took 1 base from V and 3 from J, leaving 6 bases between them. The CDR3 covers 13 residues. The CDR3 region has the DNA TGTGCCACCAGCAGAGGGAGGGACACTGAAGCTTTCTTT. As protein: CATSRGRDTEAFF. The whole variable domain, remainder taken from reference TRBV15 and TRBJ1-1, is DAMVIQNPRYQVTQFGKPVTLSCSQTLNHNVMYWYQQKSSQAPKLLFHYYDKDFNNEADTPDNFQSRRPNTSFCFLDIRSPGLGDTAMYLCATSRGRDTEAFFGQGTRLTVV.

V gene TRBV19 combines with J gene TRBJ2-2; D is unclear. Trimming took off 2 bases at V and 6 bases at J, with 10 bases between the two ends. The CDR3 consists of 14 residues. Germline V gene sequence: CDR1 LNHDA, CDR2 SQIVND (reference sequence). CDR3 amino acids: CASSIWPLPGELFF. In DNA form, the CDR3 reads TGTGCCAGTAGTATATGGCCTTTGCCCGGGGAGCTGTTTTTT.

The chain is built from TRBV7-9 and TRBJ2-3; no clear D. The ends were cut back, 5 bases at V and 6 bases at J, with 12 bases in the middle. CDR1 is SEHNR and CDR2 is FQNEAQ in the germline V gene (reference sequence). The CDR3 extends over 13 amino acids. As DNA, the CDR3 is TGTGCCAGCAGCCAAGGGATGGCGGATACGCAGTATTTT. This codes for CASSQGMADTQYF.

The chain has TRBV19 and TRBJ2-3; 7 bases are a match to TRBD2. V shed 0 bases, J shed 8 bases, and the junction held 5 bases outside the gene matches. CDR1 is LNHDA, CDR2 SQIVND, per germline (reference sequence). The CDR3 sequence is 14 residues long. The CDR3 here is CASSIEPTSTTQYF. In DNA, the CDR3 is TGTGCCAGTAGTATAGAGCCGACTAGCACTACGCAGTATTTT.

The chain couples TRBV27 to TRBJ2-5, with 11 bases aligning to TRBD2. The CDR3 sequence is 18 residues long. V lost 4 bases and J lost 3; bases outside the gene matches: 13. Germline CDR1 and CDR2: MNHEY and SMNVEV (reference sequence). The chain's CDR3 is CASSSIPPWGLAEETQYF. CDR3 DNA: TGTGCCAGCAGTTCCATTCCCCCGTGGGGACTAGCGGAAGAGACCCAGTACTTC.

The V gene is TRBV28, the J gene TRBJ1-6; 7 nucleotides agree with TRBD1. The length of the CDR3 is 13 residues. Germline CDR1 and CDR2: MDHEN and SYDVKM. V trimming: 5 bases; J trimming: 11 bases; junction bases outside the gene matches: 6. The CDR3, as DNA: TGTGCCAGCAGTCTCCTACAGGGGACACCCCTCCACTTT. Translating it yields CASSLLQGTPLHF.

This clonotype was seen a few times. V and J are TRBV15 and TRBJ2-7; D ambiguous. Germline V gene data show CDR1 as LNHNV and CDR2 as YYDKDF (reference sequence). V was trimmed by 7 bases and J by 6 bases, leaving 25 bases between them. The CDR3 is 16 amino acids. CDR3 in amino acids: CATTSGPGRIWSEQYF. CDR3 sequence (DNA): TGTGCCACCACTTCGGGCCCTGGACGGATCTGGAGCGAGCAGTACTTC.

Only a few counts were recorded for this clonotype. This chain links TRBV6-1 with TRBJ1-2, with 7 bases lining up with TRBD1. In germline, CDR1 is MNHNS, CDR2 SASEGT. The CDR3 has 15 residues. Trimming at V came to 5 bases and at J to 4 bases, leaving 10 bases not matched to a gene. CDR3 protein: CASSPAGGGFYGYTF. The CDR3 coding sequence is TGTGCCAGCAGTCCCGCCGGAGGGGGCTTCTATGGCTACACCTTC.

V and J are TRBV7-2 and TRBJ2-3, with 7 bases lining up with TRBD2. There are 14 residues in the CDR3. After removal of 7 bases from V and 2 bases from J, the junction contained 6 bases not matched to a gene. Germline-derived CDR1 and CDR2 are SGHTA and FQGNSA. The CDR3 loop reads CASTLSGYTDTQYF. CDR3 in DNA: TGTGCCAGCACGCTTAGCGGGTACACAGATACGCAGTATTTT.

This clonotype has a handful of counts. The rearrangement uses TRBV12-3 or TRBV12-4 and TRBJ1-3; TRBD1 matches at 7 bases. The CDR3 contains 15 residues. V lost 6 bases, J lost 2 bases, and 7 bases stayed unmatched. The CDR3 spells CASRMTGHTGNTIYF. CDR3 DNA sequence: TGTGCCAGCAGGATGACAGGGCATACTGGAAACACCATATATTTT.

CDR3 residues: CASSRKRTSSADTQYF. The CDR3 DNA follows: TGTGCCAGCAGCCGAAAGCGGACTAGCTCGGCAGATACGCAGTATTTT. The gene calls are TRBV7-8 and TRBJ2-3, with 8 bases fitting TRBD2. Trimming cost V 5 bases and J 4 bases; bases outside gene matches: 11. Germline CDR1 and CDR2: SGHVS and FQNEAQ. This CDR3 spans 16 amino acids.